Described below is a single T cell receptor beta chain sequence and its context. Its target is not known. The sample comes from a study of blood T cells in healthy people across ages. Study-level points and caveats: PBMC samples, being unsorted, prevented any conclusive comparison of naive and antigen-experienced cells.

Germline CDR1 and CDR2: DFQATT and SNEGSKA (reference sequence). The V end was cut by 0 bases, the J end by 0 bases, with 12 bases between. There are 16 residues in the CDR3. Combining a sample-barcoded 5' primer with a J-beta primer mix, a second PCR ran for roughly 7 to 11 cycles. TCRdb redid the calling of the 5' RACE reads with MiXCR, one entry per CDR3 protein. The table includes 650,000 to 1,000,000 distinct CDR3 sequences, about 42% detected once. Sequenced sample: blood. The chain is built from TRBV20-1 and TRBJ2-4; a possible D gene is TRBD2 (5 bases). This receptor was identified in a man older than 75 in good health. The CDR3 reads CSARDSGELAKNIQYF. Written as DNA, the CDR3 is TGCAGTGCTAGAGATAGTGGGGAGCTAGCCAAAAACATTCAGTACTTC.